The entry below describes one T cell receptor (beta chain). Antigen specificity is unknown. TCRdb re-derived calls from the reads in MiXCR, one entry per CDR3 protein. The table lists some 480,000 distinct CDR3 sequences, around a third of them singletons, with roughly a sixth in the top ten. The data were obtained in a study of T cell repertoires in cytomegalovirus infection. General study results and limits: Ex vivo responses were dominated by HLA-C-restricted CMV-specific TCR beta clonotypes.

With 3 bases removed from V and 8 bases from J, the gap between germline ends came to 20 bases. The length of the CDR3 is 16 residues. Germline-derived CDR1 and CDR2 are KGHSH and LQKENI. This TCR was sampled from a human donor in good health (CMV status not recorded). Some clones in this sample may be carry-over from other donors' samples. Sequencing was performed on cultured PBMCs, taken from culture after CMV antigen stimulation. The V call is TRBV18, the J call TRBJ2-1; D could derive from TRBD1 or TRBD2 (6 bases each). CDR3 region: CASSPQRVARGDEQFF. The CDR3 nucleotides read TGTGCCAGCTCACCTCAAAGGGTGGCTAGGGGGGATGAGCAGTTCTTC.